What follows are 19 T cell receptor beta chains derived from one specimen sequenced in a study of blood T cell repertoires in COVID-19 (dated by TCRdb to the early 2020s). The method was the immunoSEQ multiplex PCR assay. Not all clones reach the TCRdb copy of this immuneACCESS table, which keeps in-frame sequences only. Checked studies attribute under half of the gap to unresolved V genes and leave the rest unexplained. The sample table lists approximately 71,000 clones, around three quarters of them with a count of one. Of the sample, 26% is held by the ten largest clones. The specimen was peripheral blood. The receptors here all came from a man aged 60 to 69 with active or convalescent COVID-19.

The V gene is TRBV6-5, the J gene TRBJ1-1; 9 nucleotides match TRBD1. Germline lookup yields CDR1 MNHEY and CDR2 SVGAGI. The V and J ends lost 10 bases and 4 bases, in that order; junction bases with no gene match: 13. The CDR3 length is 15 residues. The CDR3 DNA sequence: TGTGCCACTATGAGACCGGGACAGGGTGTCACTGAAGCTTTCTTT. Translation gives CATMRPGQGVTEAFF.

The CDR3 here is CASSLSGGGEQFF. The CDR3 DNA follows: TGTGCCAGCAGCTTATCCGGCGGGGGTGAGCAGTTCTTC. This chain uses TRBV7-2 with TRBJ2-1, with 7 bases lining up with TRBD2. From germline, CDR1 is SGHTA and CDR2 FQGNSA. Germline trimming cut 2 bases from V and 9 bases from J; bases unmatched to any gene: 4. The CDR3 spans 13 residues.

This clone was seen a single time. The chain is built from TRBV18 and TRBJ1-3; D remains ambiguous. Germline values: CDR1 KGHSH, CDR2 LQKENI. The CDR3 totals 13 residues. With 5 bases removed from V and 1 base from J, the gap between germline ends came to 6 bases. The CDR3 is CASSSVSGNTIYF. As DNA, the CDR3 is TGTGCCAGCTCAAGCGTTTCTGGAAACACCATATATTTT. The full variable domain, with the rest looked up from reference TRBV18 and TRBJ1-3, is NAGVMQNPRHLVRRRGQEARLRCSPMKGHSHVYWYRQLPEEGLKFMVYLQKENIIDESGMPKERFSAEFPKEGPSILRIQQVVRGDSAAYFCASSSVSGNTIYFGEGSWLTVV.

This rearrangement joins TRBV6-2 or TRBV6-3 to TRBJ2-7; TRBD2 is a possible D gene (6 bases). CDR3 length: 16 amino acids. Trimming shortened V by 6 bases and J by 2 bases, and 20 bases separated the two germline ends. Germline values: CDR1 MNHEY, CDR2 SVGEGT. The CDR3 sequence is CASSRAGLPPAYEQYF. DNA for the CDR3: TGTGCCAGCAGCCGCGCGGGACTTCCGCCGGCCTACGAGCAGTACTTC.

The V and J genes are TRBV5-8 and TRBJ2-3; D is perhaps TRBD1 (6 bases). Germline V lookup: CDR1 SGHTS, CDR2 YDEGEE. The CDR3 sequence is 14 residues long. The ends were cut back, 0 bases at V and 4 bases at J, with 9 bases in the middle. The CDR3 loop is CASSLVTGSDTQYF. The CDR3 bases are TGTGCCAGCAGCTTGGTTACAGGGTCAGATACGCAGTATTTT.

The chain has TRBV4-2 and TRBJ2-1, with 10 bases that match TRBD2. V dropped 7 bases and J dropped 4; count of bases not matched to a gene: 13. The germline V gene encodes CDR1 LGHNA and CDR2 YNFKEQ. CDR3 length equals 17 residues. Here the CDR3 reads CASTRSPLAGDYNEQFF. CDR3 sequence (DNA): TGTGCCAGCACACGGAGCCCCCTAGCGGGGGATTACAATGAGCAGTTCTTC.

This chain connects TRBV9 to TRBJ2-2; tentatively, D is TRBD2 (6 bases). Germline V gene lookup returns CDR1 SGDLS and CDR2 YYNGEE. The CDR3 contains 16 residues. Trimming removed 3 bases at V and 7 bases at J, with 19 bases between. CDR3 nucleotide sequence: TGTGCCAGCAGCGGTGGGGGACTTCGCGGCAACGGGGAGCTGTTTTTT. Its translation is CASSGGGLRGNGELFF.

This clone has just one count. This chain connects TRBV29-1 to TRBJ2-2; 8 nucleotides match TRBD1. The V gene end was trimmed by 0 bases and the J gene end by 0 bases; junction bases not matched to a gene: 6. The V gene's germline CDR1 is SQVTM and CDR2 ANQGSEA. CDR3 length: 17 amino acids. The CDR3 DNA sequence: TGCAGCGTTGAAGAGCCGACAGGGGTCACGAACACCGGGGAGCTGTTTTTT. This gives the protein CSVEEPTGVTNTGELFF.

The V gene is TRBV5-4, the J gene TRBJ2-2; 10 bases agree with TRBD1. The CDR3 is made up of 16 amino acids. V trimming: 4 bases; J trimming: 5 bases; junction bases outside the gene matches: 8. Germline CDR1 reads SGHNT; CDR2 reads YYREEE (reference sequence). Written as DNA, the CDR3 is TGTGCCAGCAGCGAACCGGGACAGGGGTTGACCGGGGAGCTGTTTTTT. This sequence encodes CASSEPGQGLTGELFF.

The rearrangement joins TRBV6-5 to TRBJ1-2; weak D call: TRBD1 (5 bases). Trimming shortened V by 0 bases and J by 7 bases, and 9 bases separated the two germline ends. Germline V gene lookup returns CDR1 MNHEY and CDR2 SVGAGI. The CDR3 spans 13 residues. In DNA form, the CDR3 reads TGTGCCAGCAGTTACTCGAGGGGAGGTGGCTACACCTTC. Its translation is CASSYSRGGGYTF.

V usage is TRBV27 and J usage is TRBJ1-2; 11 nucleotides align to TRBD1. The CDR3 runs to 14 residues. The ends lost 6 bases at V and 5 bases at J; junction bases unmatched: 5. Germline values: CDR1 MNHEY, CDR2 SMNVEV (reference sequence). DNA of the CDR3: TGTGCCAGCAGATGGACAGGGGGCAGGTATGGCTACACCTTC. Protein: CASRWTGGRYGYTF.

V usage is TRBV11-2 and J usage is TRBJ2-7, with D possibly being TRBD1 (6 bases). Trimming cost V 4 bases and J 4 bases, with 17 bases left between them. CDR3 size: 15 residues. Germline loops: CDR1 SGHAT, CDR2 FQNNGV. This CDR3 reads CASSSVHRATYEQYF. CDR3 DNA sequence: TGTGCCAGCAGCTCTGTTCACAGGGCGACATACGAGCAGTACTTC.

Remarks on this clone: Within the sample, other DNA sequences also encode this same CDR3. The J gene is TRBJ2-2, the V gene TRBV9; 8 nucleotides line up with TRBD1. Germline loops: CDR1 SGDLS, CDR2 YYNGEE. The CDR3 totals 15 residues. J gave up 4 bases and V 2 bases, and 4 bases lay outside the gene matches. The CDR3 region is CASSVETGGTGELFF. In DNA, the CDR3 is TGTGCCAGCAGCGTGGAAACAGGGGGCACCGGGGAGCTGTTTTTT.

The CDR3: CASSALTGTANTEAFF. CDR3 nucleotide sequence: TGTGCCAGTAGTGCCCTTACCGGGACAGCGAACACTGAAGCTTTCTTT. The rearrangement links TRBV19 to TRBJ1-1; 7 nucleotides align to TRBD1. Germline CDR1 is LNHDA and CDR2 is SQIVND (reference sequence). The V segment lost 5 bases and the J segment 1 base; nucleotides outside the gene matches: 10. This CDR3 contains 16 residues.

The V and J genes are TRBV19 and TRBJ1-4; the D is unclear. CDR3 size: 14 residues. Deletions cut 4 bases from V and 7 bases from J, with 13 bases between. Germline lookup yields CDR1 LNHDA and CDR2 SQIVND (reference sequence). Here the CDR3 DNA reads TGTGCCAGTAGTAAGACCGACGAGGTTGAAAAACTGTTTTTT. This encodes CASSKTDEVEKLFF.

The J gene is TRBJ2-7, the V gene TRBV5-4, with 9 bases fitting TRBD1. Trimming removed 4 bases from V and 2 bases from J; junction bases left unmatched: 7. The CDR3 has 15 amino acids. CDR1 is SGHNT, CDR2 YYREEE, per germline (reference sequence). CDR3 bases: TGTGCCAGCAGCCTGCCCGGGACAGGGACCTACGAGCAGTACTTC. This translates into CASSLPGTGTYEQYF. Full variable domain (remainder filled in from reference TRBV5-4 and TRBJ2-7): ETGVTQSPTHLIKTRGQQVTLRCSSQSGHNTVSWYQQALGQGPQFIFQYYREEENGRGNFPPRFSGLQFPNYSSELNVNALELDDSALYLCASSLPGTGTYEQYFGPGTRLTVT.

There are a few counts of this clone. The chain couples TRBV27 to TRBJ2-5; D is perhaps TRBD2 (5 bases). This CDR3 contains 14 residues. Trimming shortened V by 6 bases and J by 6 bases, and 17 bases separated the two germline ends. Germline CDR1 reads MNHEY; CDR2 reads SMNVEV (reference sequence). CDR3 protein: CASRPGREGQTQYF. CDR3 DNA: TGTGCCAGCAGACCGGGCCGAGAGGGTCAGACCCAGTACTTC.

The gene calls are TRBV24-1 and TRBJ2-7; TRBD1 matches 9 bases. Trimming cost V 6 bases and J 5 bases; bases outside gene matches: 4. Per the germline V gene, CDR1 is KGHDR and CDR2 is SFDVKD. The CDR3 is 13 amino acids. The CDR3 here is CATSTTGGHEQYF. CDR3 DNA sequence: TGTGCCACCAGTACTACAGGGGGCCACGAGCAGTACTTC.

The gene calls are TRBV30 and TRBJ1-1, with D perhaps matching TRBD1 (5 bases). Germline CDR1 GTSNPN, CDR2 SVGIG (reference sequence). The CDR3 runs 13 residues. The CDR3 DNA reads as TGTGCTCACGAGCGCCAGGGGAACACTGAAGCTTTCTTT. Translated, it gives CAHERQGNTEAFF.